Included here is one TCR beta chain sequence, with context. There is no known antigen for this receptor. Per-base quality was not reported, and no clone a single base away is much larger than it. The sample comes from a study of CD8 T cells in Susac syndrome (dated by TCRdb to between 2018 and 2020). The study in broad terms: The study used repertoire sequencing to test whether antigen drove CD8+ T cell activation and differentiation in Susac syndrome. The study compared CD8+ T cell repertoire clonality among approximately twelve healthy donors, around 14 Susac syndrome patients and approximately 16 multiple sclerosis patients. Results the study describes overall, beyond this receptor: The study acknowledged that relatively few individuals were included in the TCR sequencing and HLA analysis.

High-throughput TCR beta sequencing profiled peripheral blood CD8+ and CD4+ T cells from healthy donors, Susac syndrome patients and multiple sclerosis patients. The multiple sclerosis controls were treatment-naive patients who had stable or active relapsing-remitting disease and met the revised McDonald criteria. Bulk CD8+ and CD4+ T cells were purified by magnetic negative isolation, whereas CD8+ TEMRA cells were enriched by FACS. Blood was drawn into EDTA tubes, processed within 24 hours, and PBMCs were isolated by density gradient centrifugation. PBMCs destined for TCR sequencing were cryopreserved in liquid nitrogen and later thawed in a 37 °C water bath. The sorted or isolated CD4+, CD8+ and CD8+ TEMRA cells had a purity of 90% or higher. The junction shows trimming of 4 bases on V and 0 bases on J, plus 21 bases between the germline ends. CDR3 length: 18 amino acids, cysteine to phenylalanine. Kept here is only the CDR3 DNA, which spans 54 bases and is read in frame from base 1. The CDR1 and CDR2 encoded by the germline V gene are MNHNS and SASEGT.

RNA was extracted with the RNeasy kit and roughly 0.5 to 1 ug was reverse transcribed using random hexamers. The immunoSEQ multiplex PCR assay, covering 54 Vbeta and 13 Jbeta segments, was used to amplify TCR beta CDR3 regions. Bias from PCR amplification was corrected by using a synthetic template baseline for primer optimization and for computational correction. For the original study's pipeline: Reads were annotated to V, D and J genes per IMGT and analyzed with immunoSEQ Analyzer, keeping only productive sequences. To calculate clonality, Shannon entropy was normalized by log2 of the number of productive unique sequences and then subtracted from one. For each patient and control, public and private clones were evaluated within the 100 most prevalent clones. Clones were defined as Susac-specific if absent from the healthy and MS cohorts, from over a thousand published viral clones and from other ImmuneACCESS disease sequences. TCRdb took the public reads, trimmed them with fastp at Q25, ran MiXCR for clone calling and kept in-frame beta chains. Every CDR3 protein is listed once, alongside the most common genes and DNA of its rows. The V and J calls follow TCRdb's processing rather than the paper's. The sample table holds 130,000 or so distinct CDR3 sequences, of which roughly 76% were seen once. Of the sample, around 0.5% falls within the top ten clones.

This chain is built from TRBV6-1 and TRBJ1-1, and TRBD1 may be the D gene, going by 5 matching bases. This TCR was recovered from a human donor with multiple sclerosis. Sequencing used CD8+ T cells from PBMCs. The nucleotides read TGTGCCAGCAGTGTCCCCCGGGACGCAGGAGTGGTGAACACTGAAGCTTTCTTT. Protein translation: CASSVPRDAGVVNTEAFF.